This TCR beta chain derives from a study of T cells of healthy individuals. MiXCR, run by TCRdb on the 5' RACE reads, gives a single entry per CDR3 protein. The sample comprises tens of thousands of distinct CDR3 sequences, approximately 14% of which are singletons, and 15% to 20% rests with the top ten. Trimming removed 4 bases at V and 3 bases at J, with 11 bases between. There are 14 residues in the CDR3. Germline CDR1 and CDR2: SGHKS and YYEKEE (reference sequence). This TCR derives from a human donor in good health. The chain joins TRBV5-5 to TRBJ1-5, with D hard to call. The CDR3 loop is CASSRGPINQPQHF. The CDR3 bases are TGTGCCAGCAGCCGTGGACCGATCAATCAGCCCCAGCATTTT.